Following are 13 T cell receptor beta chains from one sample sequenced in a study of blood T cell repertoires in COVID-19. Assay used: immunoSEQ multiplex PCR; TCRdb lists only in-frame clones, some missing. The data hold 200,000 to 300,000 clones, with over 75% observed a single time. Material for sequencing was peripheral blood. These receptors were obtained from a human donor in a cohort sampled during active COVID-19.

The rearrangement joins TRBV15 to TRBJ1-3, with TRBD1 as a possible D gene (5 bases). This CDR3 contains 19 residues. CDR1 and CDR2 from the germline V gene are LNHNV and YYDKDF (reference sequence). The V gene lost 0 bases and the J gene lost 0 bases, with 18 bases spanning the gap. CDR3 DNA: TGTGCCACCAGCAGAGATATAGCCCCAGACAGCCCCTCTGGAAACACCATATATTTT. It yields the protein CATSRDIAPDSPSGNTIYF.

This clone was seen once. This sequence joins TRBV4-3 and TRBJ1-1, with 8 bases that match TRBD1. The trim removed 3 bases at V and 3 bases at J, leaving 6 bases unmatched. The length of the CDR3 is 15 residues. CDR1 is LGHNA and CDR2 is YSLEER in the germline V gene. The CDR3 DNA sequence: TGCGCCAGCAGCCAGGACAGGGCCTACGACACTGAAGCTTTCTTT. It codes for CASSQDRAYDTEAFF.

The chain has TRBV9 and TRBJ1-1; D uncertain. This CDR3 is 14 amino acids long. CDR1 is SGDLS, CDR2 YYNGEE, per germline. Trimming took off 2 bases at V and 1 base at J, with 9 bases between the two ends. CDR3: CASSVGPANTEAFF. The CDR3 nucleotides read TGTGCCAGCAGCGTCGGTCCCGCGAACACTGAAGCTTTCTTT. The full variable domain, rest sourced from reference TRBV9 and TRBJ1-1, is DSGVTQTPKHLITATGQRVTLRCSPRSGDLSVYWYQQSLDQGLQFLIQYYNGEERAKGNILERFSAQQFPDLHSELNLSSLELGDSALYFCASSVGPANTEAFFGQGTRLTVV.

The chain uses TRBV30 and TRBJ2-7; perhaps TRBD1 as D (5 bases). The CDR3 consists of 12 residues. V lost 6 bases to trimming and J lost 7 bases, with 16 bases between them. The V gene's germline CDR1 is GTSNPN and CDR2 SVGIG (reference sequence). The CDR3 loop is CACSDTAVEQYF. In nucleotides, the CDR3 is TGTGCCTGTTCGGACACCGCCGTTGAGCAGTACTTC.

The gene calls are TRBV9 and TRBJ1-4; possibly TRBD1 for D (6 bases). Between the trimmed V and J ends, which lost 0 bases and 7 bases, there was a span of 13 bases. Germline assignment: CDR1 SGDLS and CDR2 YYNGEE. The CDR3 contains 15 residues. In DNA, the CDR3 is TGTGCCAGCAGCGTAGCTGAGGGGGTTGGTGAAAAACTGTTTTTT. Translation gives CASSVAEGVGEKLFF.

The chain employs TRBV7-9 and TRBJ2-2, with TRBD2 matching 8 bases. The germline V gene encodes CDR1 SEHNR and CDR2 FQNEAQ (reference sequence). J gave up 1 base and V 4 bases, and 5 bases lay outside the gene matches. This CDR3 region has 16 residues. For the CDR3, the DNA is TGTGCCAGCAGCTCAGGACTAGCCGAGAACACCGGGGAGCTGTTTTTT. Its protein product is CASSSGLAENTGELFF.

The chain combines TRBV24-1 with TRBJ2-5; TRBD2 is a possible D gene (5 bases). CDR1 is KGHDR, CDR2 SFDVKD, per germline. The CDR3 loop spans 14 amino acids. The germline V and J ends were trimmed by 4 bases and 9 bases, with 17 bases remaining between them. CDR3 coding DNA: TGTGCCACCAGTGACTGGGGAGTTGCGGTGCCCCAGTACTTC. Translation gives CATSDWGVAVPQYF.

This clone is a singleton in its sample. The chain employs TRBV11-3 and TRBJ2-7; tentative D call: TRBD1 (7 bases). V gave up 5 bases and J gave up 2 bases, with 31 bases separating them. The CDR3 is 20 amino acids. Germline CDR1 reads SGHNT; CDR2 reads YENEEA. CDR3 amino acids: CASSPRYRGHPGTDTYEQYF. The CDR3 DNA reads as TGTGCCAGCAGCCCCCGATACAGGGGACACCCCGGGACTGATACCTACGAGCAGTACTTC.

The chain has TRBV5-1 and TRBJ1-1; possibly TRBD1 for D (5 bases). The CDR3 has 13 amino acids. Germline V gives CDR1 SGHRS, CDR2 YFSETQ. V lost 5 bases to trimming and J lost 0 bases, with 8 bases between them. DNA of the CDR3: TGCGCCAGCAGGACAGTCATGAACACTGAAGCTTTCTTT. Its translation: CASRTVMNTEAFF.

The CDR3 is CASSLDSNTDTQYF. For the CDR3, the DNA is TGCGCCAGCAGCTTGGACTCAAACACAGATACGCAGTATTTT. The V call is TRBV5-1, the J call TRBJ2-3; D is unresolved. The CDR3 is 14 amino acids. Per the germline V gene, CDR1 is SGHRS and CDR2 is YFSETQ. V was trimmed by 0 bases and J by 2 bases, leaving 7 bases between them.

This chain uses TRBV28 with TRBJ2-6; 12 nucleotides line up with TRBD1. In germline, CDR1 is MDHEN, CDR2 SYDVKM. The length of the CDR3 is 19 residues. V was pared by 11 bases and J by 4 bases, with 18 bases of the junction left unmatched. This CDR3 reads CASLNPPGQGALGANVLTF. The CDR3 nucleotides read TGTGCCTCCCTCAACCCGCCGGGACAGGGGGCGCTAGGGGCCAACGTCCTGACTTTC.

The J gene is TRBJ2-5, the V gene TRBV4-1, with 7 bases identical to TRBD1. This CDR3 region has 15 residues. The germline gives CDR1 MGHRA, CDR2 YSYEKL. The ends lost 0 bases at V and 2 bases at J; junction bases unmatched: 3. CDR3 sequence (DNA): TGCGCCAGCAGCCAAGACGGGACAGCACAAGAGACCCAGTACTTC. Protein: CASSQDGTAQETQYF.

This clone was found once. The CDR3 loop is CAWKTTVGLGYTF. The CDR3 DNA reads TGTGCCTGGAAAACTACCGTGGGACTTGGCTACACCTTC. V is TRBV30 and J is TRBJ1-2; the D gene is possibly TRBD1 (5 bases). The germline V gene has CDR1 GTSNPN and CDR2 SVGIG (reference sequence). The length of the CDR3 is 13 residues. V gave up 4 bases and J gave up 7 bases, with 16 bases separating them.